The 7 T cell receptor beta chains reported below all come from one sample, sequenced in a study of cytomegalovirus exposure and HLA in healthy donors. The study ran its PCR with 60 Vbeta and 13 Jbeta primers. Sequenced by immunoSEQ multiplex PCR; TCRdb stores in-frame clones only, minus some. The sample shows 180,000 or so clones, 82% of them seen only once. Material for sequencing was PBMCs. The receptors were gathered from a man aged 40-50 years in good health and CMV-seronegative.

A remark on this clone: The junction and the germline gene differ at one end; a read error may be behind it. The genes are TRBV11-2 and TRBJ1-5, with D uncertain. The germline V gene has CDR1 SGHAT and CDR2 FQNNGV. The CDR3 is 15 residues long. The CDR3 DNA reads TGTGCCAGCAGCATAGACCCCTCCCTAGGACAGCCCCAGCATTTT. This encodes CASSIDPSLGQPQHF.

The chain employs TRBV29-1 and TRBJ2-1, with D perhaps TRBD2 (5 bases). This CDR3 has 14 residues. Germline V gene lookup returns CDR1 SQVTM and CDR2 ANQGSEA. Trimming removed 3 bases at V and 2 bases at J, with 11 bases between. Here the CDR3 DNA reads TGCAGCGTTGATGTAGCGAACCCCTACAATGAGCAGTTCTTC. This sequence encodes CSVDVANPYNEQFF.

This clone was picked up a small number of times. The chain couples TRBV7-9 to TRBJ1-3; D call uncertain. There are 16 residues in the CDR3. Germline lookup yields CDR1 SEHNR and CDR2 FQNEAQ (reference sequence). Trimming took 7 bases from V and 2 from J, leaving 18 bases between them. Here the CDR3 reads CASTSRGVEAGNTIYF. CDR3 DNA sequence: TGTGCCAGCACCTCGCGGGGAGTAGAAGCTGGAAACACCATATATTTT.

The chain joins TRBV30 to TRBJ1-1; the D is unclear. Trimming removed 0 bases from V and 3 bases from J, with 8 bases in between. There are 13 residues in the CDR3. Per the germline V gene, CDR1 is GTSNPN and CDR2 is SVGIG (reference sequence). The CDR3 DNA is TGTGCCTGGAGTGTACAAGAATACACTGAAGCTTTCTTT. Amino acids: CAWSVQEYTEAFF.

The chain employs TRBV2 and TRBJ1-5, with D unclear. CDR3 length equals 15 residues. Per the germline V gene, CDR1 is SNHLY and CDR2 is FYNNEI. The V gene lost 2 bases and the J gene lost 2 bases, with 10 bases spanning the gap. Written as DNA, the CDR3 is TGTGCCAGCAGTGAACAGGCGAGGGGCAATCAGCCCCAGCATTTT. Its protein product is CASSEQARGNQPQHF.

The chain couples TRBV28 to TRBJ2-1; 10 bases map to TRBD2. The J segment lost 7 bases and the V segment lost 5 bases, leaving 8 bases of the junction unmatched. The CDR3 is made up of 15 amino acids. Germline assignment: CDR1 MDHEN and CDR2 SYDVKM. CDR3 DNA sequence: TGTGCCAGCAGTCCTAGCGGGAGCAGTAGGAATGAGCAGTTCTTC. Translating gives CASSPSGSSRNEQFF.

V and J are TRBV21-1 and TRBJ1-4; the D segment call TRBD1 is taken from the table without a DNA check. TRBV21-1 is termed a pseudogene. This CDR3 region has 14 residues. The CDR3 here is CASSKDRSVKKLFF. Written as DNA, the CDR3 is TGTGCCAGCAGCAAGGACAGGTCCGTGAAAAAACTGTTTTTT.